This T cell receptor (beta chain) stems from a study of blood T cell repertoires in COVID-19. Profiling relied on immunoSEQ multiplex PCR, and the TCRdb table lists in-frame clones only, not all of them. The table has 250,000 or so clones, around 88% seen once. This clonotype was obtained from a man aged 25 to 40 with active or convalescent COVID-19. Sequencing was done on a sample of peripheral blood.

The CDR3 loop is CASQDRVESGELFF. The CDR3 nucleotides read TGTGCCAGCCAAGACAGGGTAGAGTCCGGGGAGCTGTTTTTT. The chain couples TRBV9 to TRBJ2-2; 7 nucleotides line up with TRBD1. CDR3 length equals 14 residues. V lost 7 bases to trimming and J lost 6 bases; unmatched junction nucleotides: 9. The germline gives CDR1 SGDLS, CDR2 YYNGEE.